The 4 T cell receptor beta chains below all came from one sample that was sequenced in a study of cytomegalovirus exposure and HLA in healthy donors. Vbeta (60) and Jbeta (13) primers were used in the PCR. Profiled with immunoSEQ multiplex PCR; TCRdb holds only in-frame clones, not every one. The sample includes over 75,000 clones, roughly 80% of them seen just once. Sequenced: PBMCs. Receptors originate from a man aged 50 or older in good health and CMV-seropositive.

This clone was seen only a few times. In nucleotides, the CDR3 is TGTGCCAGCACGGAGATACCCAAACCTTGGACTGAAGCTTTCTTT. It encodes CASTEIPKPWTEAFF. This chain links TRBV5-5 with TRBJ1-1; D unresolved. The CDR3 spans 15 residues. Germline-derived CDR1 and CDR2 are SGHKS and YYEKEE (reference sequence). The V and J ends lost 6 bases and 5 bases respectively, with 20 bases between them.

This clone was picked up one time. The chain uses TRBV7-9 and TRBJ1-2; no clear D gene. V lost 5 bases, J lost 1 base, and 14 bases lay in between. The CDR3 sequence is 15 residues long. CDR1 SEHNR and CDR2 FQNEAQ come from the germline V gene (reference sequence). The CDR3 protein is CASSGELSFNYGYTF. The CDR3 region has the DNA TGTGCCAGCAGCGGAGAACTCAGTTTTAACTATGGCTACACCTTC. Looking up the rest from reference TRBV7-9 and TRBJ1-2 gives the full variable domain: DTGVSQNPRHKITKRGQNVTFRCDPISEHNRLYWYRQTLGQGPEFLTYFQNEAQLEKSRLLSDRFSAERPKGSFSTLEIQRTEQGDSAMYLCASSGELSFNYGYTFGSGTRLTVV.

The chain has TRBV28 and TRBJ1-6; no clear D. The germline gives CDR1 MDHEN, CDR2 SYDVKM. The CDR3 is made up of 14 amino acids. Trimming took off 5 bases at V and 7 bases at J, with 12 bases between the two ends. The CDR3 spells CASSAPSRNSPLHF. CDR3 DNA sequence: TGTGCCAGCAGTGCCCCTTCGAGGAATTCACCCCTCCACTTT.

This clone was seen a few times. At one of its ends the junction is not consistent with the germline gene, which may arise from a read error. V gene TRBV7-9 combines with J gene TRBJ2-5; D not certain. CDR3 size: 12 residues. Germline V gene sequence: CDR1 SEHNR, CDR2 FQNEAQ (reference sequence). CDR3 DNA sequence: TGTTCCAGCAGCTTAAACGGGGAGACCCAGTACTTC. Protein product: CSSSLNGETQYF.